This T cell receptor beta chain was captured by sequencing in a study of technical replicates of blood from a few donors. This CDR3 is 15 amino acids long. The germline V gene has CDR1 GTSNPN and CDR2 SVGIG (reference sequence). Germline trimming cut 7 bases from V and 2 bases from J; bases unmatched to any gene: 10. Libraries were prepared by immunoSEQ multiplex PCR; TCRdb keeps only in-frame clonotypes and omits some of them. The repertoire includes about 80,000 clones, less than 95% of them detected once, and more than 0.35% sits in the top ten. The chain has TRBV30 and TRBJ2-3; 9 bases agree with TRBD2. The TCR was taken from a human donor in good health. Material for sequencing was T cells isolated from PBMCs. DNA for the CDR3: TGTGCCTTCGAAAAAGCGGGAGGCCTCACAGATACGCAGTATTTT. Amino acid sequence: CAFEKAGGLTDTQYF.